A selection of T cell receptor beta chains follows, all from one sample in a study of metastatic and nonmetastatic thyroid tumors. Using MiXCR, TCRdb re-called clones from the PCR reads. The table shows 45,000 to 50,000 clones, with roughly a fifth occurring only once. Sequenced: blood. These receptor sequences come from a male donor with papillary thyroid cancer or a benign thyroid nodule (not recorded which). Some clones in this sample may be carry-over from other donors' samples. CDR3s include the opening cysteine and the closing phenylalanine or tryptophan. A D gene is named only where the DNA matches it firmly. Not every row has a clone size; where given, it reads once, few, many or a size class.

v_gene	abundance	j_gene	d_gene	CDR3aa	CDR3nt
TRBV7-3	many	TRBJ2-1	TRBD2	CASSLTQRGAPGYNEQFF	TGTGCCAGCAGCTTAACCCAGCGGGGGGCCCCTGGATACAATGAGCAGTTCTTC
TRBV19	few	TRBJ2-1	TRBD2	CASSNKRGAHNEQFF	TGTGCCAGTAGTAATAAGCGGGGGGCACACAATGAGCAGTTCTTC
TRBV6-2/TRBV6-3	many	TRBJ2-5	TRBD1	CASSRRDSRLRETQYF	TGTGCCAGCAGCCGCCGGGACAGTCGCCTTCGAGAGACCCAGTACTTC
TRBV6-1	NA	TRBJ2-5	TRBD1	CASRDSQGEETQYF	TGTGCCAGCAGAGATTCACAGGGGGAAGAGACCCAGTACTTC
TRBV4-1	many	TRBJ1-1	NA	CASSQGGNTEAFF	TGCGCCAGCAGCCAAGGGGGAAACACTGAAGCTTTCTTT
TRBV6-5	many	TRBJ2-7	NA	CASSYSGARVNEQYF	TGTGCCAGCAGTTACTCTGGGGCCAGGGTTAACGAGCAGTACTTC
TRBV6-2/TRBV6-3	few	TRBJ2-7	NA	CASSHWDGYEKYF	TGTGCCAGCAGTCACTGGGACGGCTACGAGAAGTACTTC
TRBV5-1	NA	TRBJ2-3	NA	CASSTLGGAEDTQYF	TGCGCCAGCAGCACCCTGGGGGGGGCGGAGGATACGCAGTATTTT
TRBV7-9	many	TRBJ2-2	NA	CATPPRDGSNTGELFF	TGTGCCACCCCCCCTCGGGACGGATCGAACACCGGGGAGCTGTTTTTT
TRBV12-3/TRBV12-4	many	TRBJ2-2	TRBD2	CASSPGLAGGGTGELFF	TGTGCCAGCAGTCCCGGACTAGCGGGAGGGGGGACTGGGGAGCTGTTTTTT
TRBV4-1	medium-sized	TRBJ2-7	NA	CASSQETNPLYEQYF	TGCGCCAGCAGCCAAGAAACTAACCCCCTCTACGAGCAGTACTTC
TRBV6-5	NA	TRBJ2-7	NA	CASGSREQYF	TGTGCCAGCGGCAGCCGCGAGCAGTACTTC
TRBV14	few	TRBJ2-6	TRBD2	CASSQALPGLAGELAGANVLTF	TGTGCCAGCAGCCAAGCCTTGCCGGGACTAGCGGGAGAATTAGCTGGGGCCAACGTCCTGACTTTC
TRBV10-3	many	TRBJ1-1	TRBD1	CAIRKSGQGNTEAFF	TGTGCCATCAGGAAGTCCGGACAGGGGAATACTGAAGCTTTCTTT
TRBV6-1	many	TRBJ1-1	NA	CASSSTPPGGLTEAFF	TGTGCCAGCAGCAGTACCCCACCCGGGGGGCTGACTGAAGCTTTCTTT
TRBV4-2	many	TRBJ2-3	NA	CASSLGAGEGDTQYF	TGTGCCAGCAGCCTTGGGGCAGGGGAGGGAGATACGCAGTATTTT
TRBV28	many	TRBJ2-1	NA	CASSPLGGVDYNEQFF	TGTGCCAGCAGTCCCCTTGGGGGAGTGGACTACAATGAGCAGTTCTTC
TRBV30	NA	TRBJ1-2	NA	CAWSASPPGYTF	TGTGCCTGGAGTGCCTCCCCCCCCGGCTACACCTTC
TRBV3-1	many	TRBJ2-2	TRBD1	CASSQTQGANGAGELFF	TGTGCCAGCAGCCAAACACAGGGGGCTAATGGAGCCGGGGAGCTGTTTTTT
TRBV28	many	TRBJ2-1	TRBD1	CASSPPDRGYHNEQFF	TGTGCCAGCAGTCCCCCCGACAGGGGCTATCACAATGAGCAGTTCTTC
TRBV5-4	many	TRBJ1-2	TRBD1	CASSLTGVYTF	TGTGCCAGCAGCTTGACAGGGGTCTACACCTTC
TRBV29-1	many	TRBJ2-7	NA	CSVEKALTPGEKYF	TGCAGCGTTGAAAAGGCCTTGACCCCCGGGGAGAAGTACTTC
TRBV6-2/TRBV6-3	NA	TRBJ1-4	NA	CASTDRGQDNEKLFF	TGTGCCAGCACAGACCGAGGGCAGGACAATGAAAAACTGTTTTTT
TRBV5-1	many	TRBJ1-4	NA	CASSLLGQGGEKLFF	TGCGCCAGCAGTCTTCTCGGACAAGGAGGTGAAAAACTGTTTTTT
TRBV5-1	many	TRBJ2-7	NA	CASSPGGPGYEQYF	TGCGCCAGCAGCCCCGGAGGGCCTGGGTACGAGCAGTACTTC
TRBV20-1	NA	TRBJ1-5	NA	CSARVGTDSNQPQHF	TGCAGTGCTAGAGTAGGTACAGATAGCAATCAGCCCCAGCATTTT
TRBV20-1	NA	TRBJ2-3	TRBD2	CSARELLAGDTDTQYF	TGCAGTGCTAGAGAGTTACTAGCGGGGGACACAGATACGCAGTATTTT
TRBV5-6	NA	TRBJ1-1	NA	CASSRWGDWYTEAFF	TGTGCCAGCAGCAGGTGGGGTGATTGGTACACTGAAGCTTTCTTT
TRBV5-1	NA	TRBJ1-1	TRBD1	CASNYRGENTEAFF	TGCGCCAGCAACTACAGGGGGGAGAACACTGAAGCTTTCTTT
TRBV3-1	many	TRBJ1-5	TRBD1	CASSSSSQGAIFNQPQHF	TGTGCCAGCAGCTCATCGTCTCAGGGGGCGATATTCAATCAGCCCCAGCATTTT
TRBV2	many	TRBJ2-3	TRBD2	CAGKLAGGTDTQYF	TGTGCCGGAAAATTAGCGGGGGGCACAGATACGCAGTATTTT
TRBV5-1	medium-sized	TRBJ2-7	NA	CASSLVTATKWYEQYF	TGCGCCAGCAGTTTAGTTACAGCGACTAAATGGTACGAGCAGTACTTC
TRBV7-9	many	TRBJ2-3	NA	CASSTGLGTDTQYF	TGTGCCAGCAGCACGGGCCTTGGGACAGATACGCAGTATTTT
TRBV27	many	TRBJ1-2	TRBD1	CASSPWDRGFYDGYTF	TGTGCCAGCAGTCCGTGGGACAGGGGATTCTATGATGGCTACACCTTC
TRBV15	many	TRBJ2-5	TRBD2	CATSRSSHTSGSEKTQYF	TGTGCCACCAGCAGATCCAGCCACACTAGCGGGAGTGAGAAGACCCAGTACTTC
TRBV3-1	NA	TRBJ2-5	TRBD1	CASSYGTGGYETQYF	TGTGCCAGCAGTTATGGGACAGGGGGCTACGAGACCCAGTACTTC
TRBV9	many	TRBJ1-6	NA	CASSVDPGVSSPLHF	TGTGCCAGCAGCGTAGACCCAGGGGTGAGTTCACCCCTCCACTTT
TRBV12-3/TRBV12-4	few	TRBJ2-1	NA	CASSSFLKGLQNEQFF	TGTGCCAGCAGTTCCTTTTTAAAAGGGTTACAGAATGAGCAGTTCTTC
TRBV6-1	many	TRBJ2-6	TRBD1	CASTGQGAAGANVLTF	TGTGCCAGCACTGGACAGGGGGCTGCTGGGGCCAACGTCCTGACTTTC
TRBV12-5	many	TRBJ2-7	NA	CASGLAASSYEQYF	TGTGCTAGTGGTTTGGCAGCCTCTTCCTACGAGCAGTACTTC
TRBV30	NA	TRBJ1-2	NA	CAWSGDNYGYTF	TGTGCCTGGAGCGGGGACAACTATGGCTACACCTTC
TRBV10-1	many	TRBJ2-7	TRBD1	CASSRSGQGHEQYF	TGCGCCAGCAGTAGATCCGGACAGGGCCACGAGCAGTACTTC
TRBV5-8	many	TRBJ1-6	NA	CASSFGIGTGSPLHF	TGTGCCAGCAGCTTCGGTATTGGGACGGGGTCACCCCTCCACTTT
TRBV12-3/TRBV12-4	many	TRBJ1-1	NA	CASSLKGGSTEAFF	TGTGCCAGCAGTTTAAAGGGAGGGAGCACTGAAGCTTTCTTT
TRBV19	many	TRBJ1-5	TRBD1	CASTPSGGSNQPQHF	TGTGCCAGTACTCCCTCAGGGGGTAGCAATCAGCCCCAGCATTTT
TRBV11-3	many	TRBJ2-7	NA	CASSRTVNEQYF	TGTGCCAGCAGCAGGACAGTAAACGAGCAGTACTTC
TRBV24-1	many	TRBJ2-7	NA	CATSGAGSFYEQYF	TGTGCCACCAGTGGCGCCGGGTCCTTCTACGAGCAGTACTTC
TRBV6-1	medium-sized	TRBJ1-6	NA	CASRGRAVLPLHF	TGTGCCAGCAGAGGGCGGGCAGTTCTACCCCTCCACTTT
TRBV5-1	many	TRBJ2-1	NA	CASMGGAQSSYNEQFF	TGCGCCAGCATGGGGGGTGCCCAAAGCTCCTACAATGAGCAGTTCTTC
TRBV5-1	many	TRBJ1-1	TRBD1	CASSLRDRGTEAFF	TGCGCCAGCAGCCTGCGGGACAGGGGAACTGAAGCTTTCTTT
TRBV11-2	once	TRBJ2-7	TRBD1	CASSPEGQGFYEQYF	TGTGCCAGCAGCCCCGAGGGACAGGGATTCTACGAGCAGTACTTC
TRBV30	NA	TRBJ1-2	TRBD1	CAWSRGVIYGYTF	TGTGCCTGGAGCAGGGGGGTCATATATGGCTACACCTTC
TRBV5-1	NA	TRBJ2-3	TRBD2	CASSSWTSVTPDTQYF	TGCGCCAGCAGCTCCTGGACTAGCGTGACCCCAGATACGCAGTATTTT
TRBV7-2	many	TRBJ2-1	TRBD2	CASSLVPSGGFNEQFF	TGTGCCAGCAGCTTAGTACCTAGCGGGGGGTTTAATGAGCAGTTCTTC
TRBV5-1	few	TRBJ1-1	NA	CASSLGGVNTEAFF	TGCGCCAGCAGCTTGGGAGGGGTGAACACTGAAGCTTTCTTT